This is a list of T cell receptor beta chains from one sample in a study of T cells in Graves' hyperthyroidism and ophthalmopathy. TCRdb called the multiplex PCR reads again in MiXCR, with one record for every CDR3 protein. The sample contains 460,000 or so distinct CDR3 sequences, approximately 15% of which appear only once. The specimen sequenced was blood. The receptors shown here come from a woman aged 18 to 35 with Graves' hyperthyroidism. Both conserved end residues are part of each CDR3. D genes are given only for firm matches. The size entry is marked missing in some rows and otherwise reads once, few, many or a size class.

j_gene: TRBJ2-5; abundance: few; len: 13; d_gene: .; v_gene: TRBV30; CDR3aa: CAWLPDSEETQYF; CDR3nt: TGTGCCTGGCTTCCGGACAGTGAAGAGACCCAGTACTTC
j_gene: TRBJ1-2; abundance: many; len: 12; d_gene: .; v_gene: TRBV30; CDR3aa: CAWNRGAYGYTF; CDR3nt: TGTGCCTGGAACAGAGGGGCCTATGGCTACACCTTC
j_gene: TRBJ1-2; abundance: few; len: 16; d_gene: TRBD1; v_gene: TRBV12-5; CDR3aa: CASGWAGTAGNYGYAF; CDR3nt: TGTGCTAGTGGCTGGGCCGGGACAGCGGGAAACTATGGCTACGCCTTC
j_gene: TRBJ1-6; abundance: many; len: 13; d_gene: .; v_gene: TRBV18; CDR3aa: CASSPNAGSPLHF; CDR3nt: TGTGCCAGCTCACCAAATGCGGGATCACCCCTCCACTTT
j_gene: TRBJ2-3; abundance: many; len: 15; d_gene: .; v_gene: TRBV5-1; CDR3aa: CASSLDYSSTDTQYF; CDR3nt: TGCGCCAGCAGCTTGGACTATTCTAGCACAGATACGCAGTATTTT
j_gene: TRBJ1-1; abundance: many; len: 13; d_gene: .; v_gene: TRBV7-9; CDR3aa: CASSLASGAEAFF; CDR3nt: TGTGCCAGCAGCTTAGCTTCAGGCGCTGAAGCTTTCTTT
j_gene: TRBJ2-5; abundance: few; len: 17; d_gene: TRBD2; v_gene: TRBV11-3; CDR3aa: CASSSKGTSGYQETQYF; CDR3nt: TGTGCCAGCAGCTCAAAAGGGACTAGCGGATACCAAGAGACCCAGTACTTC
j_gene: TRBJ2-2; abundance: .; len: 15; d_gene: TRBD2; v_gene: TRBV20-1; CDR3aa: CSAVGLAGCSGELFF; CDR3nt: TGCAGTGCTGTCGGACTAGCGGGATGTAGCGGGGAGCTGTTTTTT
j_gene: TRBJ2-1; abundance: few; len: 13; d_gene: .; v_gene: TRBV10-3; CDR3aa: CAIRETSSHEQFF; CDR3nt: TGTGCCATCAGGGAGACTAGTTCCCATGAGCAGTTCTTC
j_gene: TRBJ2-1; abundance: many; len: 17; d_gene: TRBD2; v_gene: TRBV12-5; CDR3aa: CASGLVVWAGETNEQFF; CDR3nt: TGTGCTAGTGGTTTGGTAGTGTGGGCGGGAGAGACCAATGAGCAGTTCTTC
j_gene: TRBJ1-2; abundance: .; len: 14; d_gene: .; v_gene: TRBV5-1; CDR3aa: CASSLNKQGNGYTF; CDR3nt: TGCGCCAGCAGCTTGAATAAACAGGGAAATGGCTACACCTTC
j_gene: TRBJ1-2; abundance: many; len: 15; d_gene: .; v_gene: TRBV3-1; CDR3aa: CASSQEVDFGYGYTF; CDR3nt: TGTGCCAGCAGCCAAGAAGTGGATTTTGGCTATGGCTACACCTTC
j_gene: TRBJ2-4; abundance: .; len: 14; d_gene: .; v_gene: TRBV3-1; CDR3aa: CASSQGGLKNIQYF; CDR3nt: TGTGCCAGCAGCCAAGGGGGACTGAAAAACATTCAGTACTTC
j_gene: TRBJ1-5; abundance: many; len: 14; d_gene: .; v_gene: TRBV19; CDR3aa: CASSIAGSNQPQHF; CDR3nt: TGTGCCAGTAGTATAGCAGGGAGCAATCAGCCCCAGCATTTT
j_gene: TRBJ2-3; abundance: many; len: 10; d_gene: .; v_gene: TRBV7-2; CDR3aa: CASSYDTQYF; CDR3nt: TGTGCCAGCAGCTACGATACGCAGTATTTT
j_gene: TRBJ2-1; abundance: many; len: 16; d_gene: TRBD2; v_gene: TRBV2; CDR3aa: CASRHLSGRGYNEQFF; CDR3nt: TGTGCCAGCAGGCACCTTAGCGGGAGAGGTTACAATGAGCAGTTCTTC
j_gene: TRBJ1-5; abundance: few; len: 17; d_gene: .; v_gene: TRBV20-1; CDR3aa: CSARGSGRQIIAQPQHF; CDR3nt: TGCAGTGCTAGAGGCTCCGGGAGACAGATTATCGCTCAGCCCCAGCATTTT